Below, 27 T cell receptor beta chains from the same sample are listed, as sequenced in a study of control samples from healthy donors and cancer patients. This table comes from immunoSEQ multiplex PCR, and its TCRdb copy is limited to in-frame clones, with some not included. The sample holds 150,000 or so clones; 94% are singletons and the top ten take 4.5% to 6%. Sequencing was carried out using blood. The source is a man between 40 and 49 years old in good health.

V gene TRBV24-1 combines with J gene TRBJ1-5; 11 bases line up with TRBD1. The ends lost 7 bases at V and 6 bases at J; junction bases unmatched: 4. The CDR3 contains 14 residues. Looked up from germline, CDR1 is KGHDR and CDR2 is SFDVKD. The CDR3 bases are TGTGCCACCAGCCGGACAGGGGGCAGTCAGCCCCAGCATTTT. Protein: CATSRTGGSQPQHF.

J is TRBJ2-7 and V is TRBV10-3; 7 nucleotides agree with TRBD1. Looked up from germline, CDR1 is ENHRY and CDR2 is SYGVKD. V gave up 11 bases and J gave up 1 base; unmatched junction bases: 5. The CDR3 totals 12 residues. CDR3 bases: TGTGCCGCCCGGGACAGTTCCTACGAGCAGTACTTC. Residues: CAARDSSYEQYF.

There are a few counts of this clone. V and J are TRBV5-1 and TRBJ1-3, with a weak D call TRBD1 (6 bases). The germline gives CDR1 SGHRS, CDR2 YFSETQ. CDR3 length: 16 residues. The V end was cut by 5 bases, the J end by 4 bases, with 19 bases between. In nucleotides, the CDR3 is TGCGCCAGCAGTTGGGATACAGGGTCGCAAGGAAACACCATATATTTT. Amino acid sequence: CASSWDTGSQGNTIYF.

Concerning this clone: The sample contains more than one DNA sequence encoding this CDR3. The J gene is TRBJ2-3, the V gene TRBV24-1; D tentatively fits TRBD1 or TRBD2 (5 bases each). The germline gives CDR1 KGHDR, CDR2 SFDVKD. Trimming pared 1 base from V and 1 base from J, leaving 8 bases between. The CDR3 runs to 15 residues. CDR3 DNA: TGTGCCACCAGTGATTTTGGGACCGGCACAGATACGCAGTATTTT. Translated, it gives CATSDFGTGTDTQYF.

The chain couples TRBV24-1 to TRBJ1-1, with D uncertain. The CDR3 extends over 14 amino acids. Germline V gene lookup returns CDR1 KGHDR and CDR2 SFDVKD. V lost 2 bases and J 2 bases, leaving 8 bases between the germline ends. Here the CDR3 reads CATSDSDPNTEAFF. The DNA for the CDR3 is TGTGCCACCAGTGATTCCGACCCAAACACTGAAGCTTTCTTT.

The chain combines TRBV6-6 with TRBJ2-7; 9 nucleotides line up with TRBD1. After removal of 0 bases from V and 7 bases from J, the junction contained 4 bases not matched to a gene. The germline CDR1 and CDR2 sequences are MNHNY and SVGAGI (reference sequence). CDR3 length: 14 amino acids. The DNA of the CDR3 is TGTGCCAGCAGTTACTCGATGACAGGGGGTGAGCAGTACTTC. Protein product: CASSYSMTGGEQYF.

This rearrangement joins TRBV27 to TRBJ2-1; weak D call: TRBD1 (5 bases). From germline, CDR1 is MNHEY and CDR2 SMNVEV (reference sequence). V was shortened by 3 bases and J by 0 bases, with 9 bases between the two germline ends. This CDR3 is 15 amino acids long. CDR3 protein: CASSFQGSSYNEQFF. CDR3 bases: TGTGCCAGCAGTTTCCAGGGTAGCTCCTACAATGAGCAGTTCTTC.

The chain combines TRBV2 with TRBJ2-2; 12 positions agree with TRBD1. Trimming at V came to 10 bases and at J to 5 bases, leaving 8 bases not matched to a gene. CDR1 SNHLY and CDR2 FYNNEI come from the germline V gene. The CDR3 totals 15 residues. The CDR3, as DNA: TGTGCCACCAGGGGACAGGGGGCGCGGACCGGGGAGCTGTTTTTT. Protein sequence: CATRGQGARTGELFF.

In DNA form, the CDR3 reads TGTGCCAGTGGACAAACCTATGGCTACACCTTC. Its protein product is CASGQTYGYTF. This chain uses TRBV19 with TRBJ1-2; possible D gene TRBD1, 5 bases. Germline assignment: CDR1 LNHDA and CDR2 SQIVND (reference sequence). This CDR3 region has 11 residues. V shed 8 bases and J shed 4 bases, with 8 bases lying between them.

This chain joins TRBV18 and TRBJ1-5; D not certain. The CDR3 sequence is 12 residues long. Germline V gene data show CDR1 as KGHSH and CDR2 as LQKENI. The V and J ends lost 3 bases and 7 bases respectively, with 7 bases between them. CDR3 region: CASSPGGQPQHF. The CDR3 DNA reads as TGTGCCAGCTCACCGGGAGGCCAGCCCCAGCATTTT. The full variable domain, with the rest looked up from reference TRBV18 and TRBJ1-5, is NAGVMQNPRHLVRRRGQEARLRCSPMKGHSHVYWYRQLPEEGLKFMVYLQKENIIDESGMPKERFSAEFPKEGPSILRIQQVVRGDSAAYFCASSPGGQPQHFGDGTRLSIL.

The CDR3 coding sequence is TGTGCCAGCAGCTCCCCGGGACAGGGGGGCACTGAAGCTTTCTTT. Translating gives CASSSPGQGGTEAFF. The chain is built from TRBV28 and TRBJ1-1; 11 bases line up with TRBD1. V trimming: 6 bases; J trimming: 4 bases; junction bases outside the gene matches: 7. The CDR3 consists of 15 residues. Germline assignment: CDR1 MDHEN and CDR2 SYDVKM.

CDR3: CASSGDRQPQHF. Here the CDR3 DNA reads TGTGCCAGCAGCGGGGACAGACAGCCCCAGCATTTT. This chain joins TRBV6-5 and TRBJ1-5; 7 bases match TRBD1. CDR1 is MNHEY, CDR2 SVGAGI, per germline. Germline trimming cut 6 bases from V and 7 bases from J; bases unmatched to any gene: 3. The CDR3 loop spans 12 amino acids.

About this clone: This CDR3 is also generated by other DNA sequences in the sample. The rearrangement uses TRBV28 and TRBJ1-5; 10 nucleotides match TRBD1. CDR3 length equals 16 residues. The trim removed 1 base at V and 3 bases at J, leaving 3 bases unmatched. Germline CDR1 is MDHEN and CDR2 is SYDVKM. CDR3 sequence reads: CASSLSGTGANQPQHF. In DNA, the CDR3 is TGTGCCAGCAGTTTATCTGGGACAGGGGCCAATCAGCCCCAGCATTTT.

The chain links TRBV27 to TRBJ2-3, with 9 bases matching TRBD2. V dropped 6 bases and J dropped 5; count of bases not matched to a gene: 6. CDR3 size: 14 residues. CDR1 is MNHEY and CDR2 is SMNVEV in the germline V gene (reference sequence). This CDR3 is CASRGSGGRDTQYF. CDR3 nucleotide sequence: TGTGCCAGCAGGGGTAGCGGGGGAAGAGATACGCAGTATTTT.

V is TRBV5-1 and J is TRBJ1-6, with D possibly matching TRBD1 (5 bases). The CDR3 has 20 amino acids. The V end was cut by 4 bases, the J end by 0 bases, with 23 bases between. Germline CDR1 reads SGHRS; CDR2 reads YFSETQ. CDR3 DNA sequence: TGCGCCAGCAGCCCGCTCGGGGAAAACAGGAAAAGCTCCTATAATTCACCCCTCCACTTT. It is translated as CASSPLGENRKSSYNSPLHF.

The CDR3, as DNA: TGTGCCAGCAGCAAAGCGGGGAGGATAGATCAGCCCCAGCATTTT. This translates into CASSKAGRIDQPQHF. The rearrangement uses TRBV9 and TRBJ1-5, with D unresolved. V lost 4 bases and J lost 5, with 16 bases in between. CDR1 and CDR2 from the germline V gene are SGDLS and YYNGEE. This CDR3 is 15 amino acids long.

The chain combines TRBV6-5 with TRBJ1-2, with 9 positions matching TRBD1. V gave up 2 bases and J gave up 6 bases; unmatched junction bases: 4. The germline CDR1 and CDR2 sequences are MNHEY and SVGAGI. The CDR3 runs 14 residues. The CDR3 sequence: CASSYNTGGDGYTF. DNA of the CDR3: TGTGCCAGCAGTTACAACACAGGGGGCGATGGCTACACCTTC.

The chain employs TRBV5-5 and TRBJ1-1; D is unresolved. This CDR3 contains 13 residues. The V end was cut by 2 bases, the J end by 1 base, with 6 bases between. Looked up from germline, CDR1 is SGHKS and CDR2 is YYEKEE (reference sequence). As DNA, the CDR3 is TGTGCCAGCAGCTTTCAGTCGAACACTGAAGCTTTCTTT. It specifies CASSFQSNTEAFF.

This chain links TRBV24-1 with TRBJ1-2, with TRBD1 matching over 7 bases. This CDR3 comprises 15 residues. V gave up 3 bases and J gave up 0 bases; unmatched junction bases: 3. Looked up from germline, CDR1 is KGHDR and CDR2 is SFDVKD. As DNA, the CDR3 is TGTGCCACCAGTGATGCCAGGGGGGCTAACTATGGCTACACCTTC. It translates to CATSDARGANYGYTF.

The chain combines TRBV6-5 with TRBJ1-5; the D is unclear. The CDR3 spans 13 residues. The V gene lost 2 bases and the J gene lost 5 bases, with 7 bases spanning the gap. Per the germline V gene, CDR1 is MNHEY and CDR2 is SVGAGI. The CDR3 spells CASSYKGYQPQHF. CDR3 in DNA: TGTGCCAGCAGTTACAAGGGCTATCAGCCCCAGCATTTT.

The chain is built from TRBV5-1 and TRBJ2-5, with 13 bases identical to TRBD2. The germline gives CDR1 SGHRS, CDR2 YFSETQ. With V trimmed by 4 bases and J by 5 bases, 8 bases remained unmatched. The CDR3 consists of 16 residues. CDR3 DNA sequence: TGCGCCAGCAGCAACGGAGGACTAGCGGGGGTTGAGACCCAGTACTTC. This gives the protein CASSNGGLAGVETQYF.

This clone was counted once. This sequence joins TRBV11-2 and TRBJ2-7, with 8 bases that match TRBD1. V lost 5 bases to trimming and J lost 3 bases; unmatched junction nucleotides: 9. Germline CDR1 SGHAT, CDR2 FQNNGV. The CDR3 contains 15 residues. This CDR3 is CASSTAGTGVYEQYF. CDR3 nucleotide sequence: TGTGCCAGCAGCACGGCCGGGACAGGAGTCTACGAGCAGTACTTC.

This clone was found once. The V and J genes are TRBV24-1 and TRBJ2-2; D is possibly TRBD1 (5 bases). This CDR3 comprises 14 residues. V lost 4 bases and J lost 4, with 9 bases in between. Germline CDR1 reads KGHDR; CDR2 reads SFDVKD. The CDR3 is CATSDPRVTGELFF. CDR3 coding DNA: TGTGCCACCAGTGACCCCAGGGTCACCGGGGAGCTGTTTTTT.

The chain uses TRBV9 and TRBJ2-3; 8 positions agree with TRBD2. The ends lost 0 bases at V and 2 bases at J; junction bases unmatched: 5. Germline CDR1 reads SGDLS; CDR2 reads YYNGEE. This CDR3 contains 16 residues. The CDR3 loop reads CASSVGGGIYTDTQYF. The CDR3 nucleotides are TGTGCCAGCAGCGTAGGCGGGGGGATCTACACAGATACGCAGTATTTT. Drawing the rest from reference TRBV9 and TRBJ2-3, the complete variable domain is DSGVTQTPKHLITATGQRVTLRCSPRSGDLSVYWYQQSLDQGLQFLIQYYNGEERAKGNILERFSAQQFPDLHSELNLSSLELGDSALYFCASSVGGGIYTDTQYFGPGTRLTVL.

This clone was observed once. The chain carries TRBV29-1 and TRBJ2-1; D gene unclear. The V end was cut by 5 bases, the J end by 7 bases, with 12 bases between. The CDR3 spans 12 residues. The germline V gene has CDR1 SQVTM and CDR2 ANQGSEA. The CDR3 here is CSVKYMGNEQFF. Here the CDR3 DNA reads TGCAGCGTTAAGTACATGGGGAATGAGCAGTTCTTC.

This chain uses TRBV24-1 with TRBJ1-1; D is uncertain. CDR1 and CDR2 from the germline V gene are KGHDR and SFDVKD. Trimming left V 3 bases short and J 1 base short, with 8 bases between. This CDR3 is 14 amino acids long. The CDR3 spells CATSDGGWNTEAFF. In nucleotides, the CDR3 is TGTGCCACCAGTGATGGTGGATGGAACACTGAAGCTTTCTTT.

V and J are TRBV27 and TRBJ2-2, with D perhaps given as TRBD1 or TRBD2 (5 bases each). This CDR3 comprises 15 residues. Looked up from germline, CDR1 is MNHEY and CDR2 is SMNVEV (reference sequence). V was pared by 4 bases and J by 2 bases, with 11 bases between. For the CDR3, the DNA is TGTGCCAGCAGTTACCGGGACGGCAACACCGGGGAGCTGTTTTTT. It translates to CASSYRDGNTGELFF.